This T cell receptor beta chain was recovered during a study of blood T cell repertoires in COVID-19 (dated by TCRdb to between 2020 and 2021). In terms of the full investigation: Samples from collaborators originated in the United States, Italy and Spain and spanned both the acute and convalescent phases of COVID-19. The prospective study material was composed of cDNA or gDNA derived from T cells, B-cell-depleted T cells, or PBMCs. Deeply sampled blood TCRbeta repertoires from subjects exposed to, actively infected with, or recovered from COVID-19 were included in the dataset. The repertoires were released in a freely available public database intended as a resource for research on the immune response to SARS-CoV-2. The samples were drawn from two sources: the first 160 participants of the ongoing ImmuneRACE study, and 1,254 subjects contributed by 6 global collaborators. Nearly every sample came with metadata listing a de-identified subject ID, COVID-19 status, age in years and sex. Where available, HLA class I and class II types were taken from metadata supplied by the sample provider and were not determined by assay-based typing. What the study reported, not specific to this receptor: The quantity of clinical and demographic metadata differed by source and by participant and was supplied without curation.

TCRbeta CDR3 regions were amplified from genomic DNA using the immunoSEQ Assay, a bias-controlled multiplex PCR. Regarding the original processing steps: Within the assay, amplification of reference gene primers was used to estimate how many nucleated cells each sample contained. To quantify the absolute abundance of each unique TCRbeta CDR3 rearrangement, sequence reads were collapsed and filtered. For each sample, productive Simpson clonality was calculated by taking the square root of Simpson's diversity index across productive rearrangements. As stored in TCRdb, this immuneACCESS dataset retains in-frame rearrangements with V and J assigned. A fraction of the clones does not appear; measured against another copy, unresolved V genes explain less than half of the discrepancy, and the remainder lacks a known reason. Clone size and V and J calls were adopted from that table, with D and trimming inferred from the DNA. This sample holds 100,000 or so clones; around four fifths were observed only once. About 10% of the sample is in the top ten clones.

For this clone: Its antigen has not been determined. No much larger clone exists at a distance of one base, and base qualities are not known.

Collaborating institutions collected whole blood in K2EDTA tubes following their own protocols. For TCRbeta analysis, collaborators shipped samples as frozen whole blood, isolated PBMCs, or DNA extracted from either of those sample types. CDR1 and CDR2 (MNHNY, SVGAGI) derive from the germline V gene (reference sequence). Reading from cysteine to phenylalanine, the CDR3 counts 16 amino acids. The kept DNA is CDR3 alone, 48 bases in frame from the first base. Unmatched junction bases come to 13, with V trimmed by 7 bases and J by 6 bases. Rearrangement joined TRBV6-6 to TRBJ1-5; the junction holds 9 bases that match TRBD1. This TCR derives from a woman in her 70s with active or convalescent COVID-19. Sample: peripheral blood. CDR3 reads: CASISPGQGGGQPQHF. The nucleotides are TGTGCCAGCATTTCACCGGGACAGGGCGGGGGTCAGCCCCAGCATTTT.